The clone carrying this T cell receptor (beta chain) was detected many times. Its antigen is unidentified. TCRdb reprocessed the 5' RACE reads with MiXCR, giving one entry per CDR3 protein. Among 90,000 to 130,000 distinct CDR3 sequences listed, 8% to 9.5% were seen once. This sample was included in a study of T cells after yellow fever vaccination. Whole-study findings and limits: Overall, a small share of clonotypes was seen in both CD4 and CD8 compartments. Abundant bulk-derived clonotypes could contaminate FACS-sorted repertoires.

Germline V gene data show CDR1 as SGHTA and CDR2 as FQGNSA. V was pared by 4 bases and J by 5 bases, with 9 bases between. The CDR3 loop spans 12 amino acids. The sequence was collected from a man aged 25-45 years who received the YFV17D yellow fever vaccine. V usage is TRBV7-2 and J usage is TRBJ2-7, with no clear D. The specimen was CD8+ T cells sorted from PBMCs, collected 45 days after the yellow fever booster vaccination. The CDR3 DNA is TGTGCCAGCAGCTCCAAGGCCCACGAGCAGTACTTC. It translates to CASSSKAHEQYF.